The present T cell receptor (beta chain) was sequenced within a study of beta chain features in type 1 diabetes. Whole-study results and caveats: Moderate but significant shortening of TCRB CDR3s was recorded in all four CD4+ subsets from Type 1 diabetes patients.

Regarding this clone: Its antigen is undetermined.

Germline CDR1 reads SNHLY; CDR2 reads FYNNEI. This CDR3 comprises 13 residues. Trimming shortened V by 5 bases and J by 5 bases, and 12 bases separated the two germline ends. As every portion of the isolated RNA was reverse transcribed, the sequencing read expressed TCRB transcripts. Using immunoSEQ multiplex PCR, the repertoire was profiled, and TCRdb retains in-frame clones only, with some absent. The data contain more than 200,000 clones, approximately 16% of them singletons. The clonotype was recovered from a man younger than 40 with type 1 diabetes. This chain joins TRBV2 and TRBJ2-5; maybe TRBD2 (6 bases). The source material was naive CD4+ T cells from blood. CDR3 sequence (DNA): TGTGCCAGCAGTACGGGGGTAGGGGAGACCCAGTACTTC. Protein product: CASSTGVGETQYF.